The 16 T cell receptor beta chains in this list originate from one sample, sequenced in a study of blood T cell repertoires in COVID-19. Some clones are missing from TCRdb's copy, which holds only in-frame ones; the method was immunoSEQ multiplex PCR. Here the sample spans under 200,000 clones, about 76% being singletons. The sequenced sample was peripheral blood. These receptors were taken from a woman in her thirties or forties with COVID-19, enrolled during active disease.

This chain connects TRBV4-2 to TRBJ2-1, with D maybe TRBD2 (6 bases). CDR1 is LGHNA, CDR2 YNFKEQ, per germline. The CDR3 is made up of 16 amino acids. V lost 1 base and J lost 1, with 11 bases in between. The CDR3 sequence: CASSQGLARSYNEQFF. CDR3 coding DNA: TGTGCCAGCAGCCAAGGGCTAGCGAGATCCTACAATGAGCAGTTCTTC.

The chain couples TRBV3-1 (or the pseudogene TRBV3-2) to TRBJ2-5; possible D gene TRBD2, 7 bases. The length of the CDR3 is 15 residues. The germline CDR1 and CDR2 sequences are LGHDT and YNNKEL (reference sequence). Trimming removed 4 bases at V and 5 bases at J, with 17 bases between. The CDR3 spells CASSRGGGGGETQYF. DNA of the CDR3: TGTGCCAGCAGCCGCGGAGGGGGGGGCGGCGAGACCCAGTACTTC.

The rearrangement uses TRBV9 and TRBJ2-1; the match to TRBD2 covers 11 bases. The CDR3 sequence is 14 residues long. CDR1 is SGDLS and CDR2 is YYNGEE in the germline V gene. The trim removed 7 bases at V and 9 bases at J, leaving 9 bases unmatched. The CDR3 spells CASGLAGGVGEQFF. The CDR3 DNA reads TGTGCCAGCGGGCTAGCGGGGGGTGTGGGTGAGCAGTTCTTC. The entire variable domain, with the rest obtained from reference TRBV9 and TRBJ2-1, is as follows: DSGVTQTPKHLITATGQRVTLRCSPRSGDLSVYWYQQSLDQGLQFLIQYYNGEERAKGNILERFSAQQFPDLHSELNLSSLELGDSALYFCASGLAGGVGEQFFGPGTRLTVL.

This chain uses TRBV5-1 with TRBJ2-1; 12 bases are a match to TRBD2. The CDR3 has 14 residues. Losses at the gene ends were 3 bases for V and 7 bases for J; bases not matched to a gene: 2. Germline values: CDR1 SGHRS, CDR2 YFSETQ. For the CDR3, the DNA is TGCGCCAGCAGCTCGCTAGCGGGGGGGAATGAGCAGTTCTTC. Residues: CASSSLAGGNEQFF.

The chain has TRBV7-2 and TRBJ2-1, with D unclear. Trimming took off 3 bases at V and 5 bases at J, with 8 bases between the two ends. This CDR3 spans 13 amino acids. From germline, CDR1 is SGHTA and CDR2 FQGNSA. CDR3 residues: CASSFGRDNEQFF. The DNA of the CDR3 is TGTGCCAGCAGCTTTGGCCGGGACAATGAGCAGTTCTTC.

V gene TRBV3-1 (or the pseudogene TRBV3-2) combines with J gene TRBJ1-6; TRBD1 is a possible D gene (5 bases). Germline CDR1 is LGHDT and CDR2 is YNNKEL (reference sequence). CDR3 size: 15 residues. V was cut by 0 bases and J by 6 bases, with 9 bases left in between. The CDR3: CASSQEVTANSPLHF. The CDR3 nucleotides are TGTGCCAGCAGCCAAGAGGTGACAGCTAATTCACCCCTCCACTTT.

The rearrangement joins TRBV11-2 to TRBJ2-7; 7 bases match TRBD2. The J segment lost 0 bases and the V segment lost 11 bases, leaving 10 bases of the junction unmatched. The germline gives CDR1 SGHAT, CDR2 FQNNGV. The CDR3 is 14 amino acids. The CDR3 loop is CASQPQRDSYEQYF. CDR3 sequence (DNA): TGTGCCTCCCAGCCCCAGCGGGACTCCTACGAGCAGTACTTC.

The chain joins TRBV27 to TRBJ2-7, with 10 positions matching TRBD2. J lost 0 bases, V lost 6 bases, and 17 bases had no gene match. This CDR3 spans 19 amino acids. The germline V gene has CDR1 MNHEY and CDR2 SMNVEV (reference sequence). The CDR3 bases are TGTGCCAGCAGCTCCCGGGCTAGCGGGAGTAGTTTGGGCTCCTACGAGCAGTACTTC. This encodes CASSSRASGSSLGSYEQYF.

The chain links TRBV18 to TRBJ2-3; D is undetermined. The V gene's germline CDR1 is KGHSH and CDR2 LQKENI. This CDR3 has 15 amino acids. The germline V and J ends were trimmed by 3 bases and 0 bases, with 10 bases remaining between them. DNA of the CDR3: TGTGCCAGCTCACCTGAGGTTTTTAGCACAGATACGCAGTATTTT. Translation gives CASSPEVFSTDTQYF.

The V call is TRBV6-2 or TRBV6-3, the J call TRBJ1-5; perhaps TRBD1 as D (6 bases). The length of the CDR3 is 12 residues. V was pared by 6 bases and J by 5 bases, with 8 bases between. Germline CDR1 reads MNHEY; CDR2 reads SVGEGT. This CDR3 is CASSHRDQPQHF. The CDR3 coding sequence is TGTGCCAGCAGCCACAGGGATCAGCCCCAGCATTTT.

The chain combines TRBV5-4 with TRBJ1-3; D possibly corresponds to TRBD1 (6 bases). The CDR3 sequence is 16 residues long. Germline lookup yields CDR1 SGHNT and CDR2 YYREEE (reference sequence). Deletions cut 4 bases from V and 2 bases from J, with 16 bases between. CDR3 in DNA: TGTGCCAGCAGCGTTCAACAGGGAGTAACTGGAAACACCATATATTTT. This translates into CASSVQQGVTGNTIYF. The entire variable domain, with the rest obtained from reference TRBV5-4 and TRBJ1-3, is as follows: ETGVTQSPTHLIKTRGQQVTLRCSSQSGHNTVSWYQQALGQGPQFIFQYYREEENGRGNFPPRFSGLQFPNYSSELNVNALELDDSALYLCASSVQQGVTGNTIYFGEGSWLTVV.

This clone has only one observation. This chain uses TRBV2 with TRBJ1-1; D might be TRBD1 (6 bases). V was cut by 7 bases and J by 4 bases, with 13 bases left in between. The germline gives CDR1 SNHLY, CDR2 FYNNEI. The CDR3 consists of 13 residues. The CDR3 nucleotides read TGTGCCAGCATGTTCGACAGGCCCACTGAAGCTTTCTTT. Protein product: CASMFDRPTEAFF.

The V and J genes are TRBV6-1 and TRBJ2-2; 12 nucleotides line up with TRBD2. With 2 bases clipped from V and 7 bases from J, the junction kept 11 bases outside the gene matches. The CDR3 is 18 amino acids. Germline CDR1 reads MNHNS; CDR2 reads SASEGT. CDR3 loop: CASSERRLTSGRGGELFF. CDR3 nucleotide sequence: TGTGCCAGCAGTGAACGGCGGTTGACTAGCGGGAGAGGCGGGGAGCTGTTTTTT.

The rearrangement uses TRBV7-2 and TRBJ1-1, with a possible D match to TRBD1 (5 bases). The CDR3 consists of 14 residues. With 5 bases removed from V and 8 bases from J, the gap between germline ends came to 18 bases. Germline V gene sequence: CDR1 SGHTA, CDR2 FQGNSA. The CDR3 DNA sequence: TGTGCCAGCAGCCCCTGGGGGGAAGTCACCGAAGCTTTCTTT. Amino acids: CASSPWGEVTEAFF.

This clone has only one observation. This chain uses TRBV4-1 with TRBJ2-7, with 7 bases that match TRBD1. The ends lost 3 bases at V and 2 bases at J; junction bases unmatched: 10. CDR3 length: 16 amino acids. CDR1 is MGHRA and CDR2 is YSYEKL in the germline V gene. The CDR3 region is CASSQDPGTVAYEQYF. The CDR3 DNA is TGCGCCAGCAGCCAGGACCCGGGGACAGTGGCCTACGAGCAGTACTTC.

This clone was seen a handful of times. J is TRBJ1-6 and V is TRBV19; D unresolved. Germline V lookup: CDR1 LNHDA, CDR2 SQIVND (reference sequence). The CDR3 runs to 16 residues. V was clipped by 3 bases and J by 0 bases, with 9 bases between them. In DNA form, the CDR3 reads TGTGCCAGTAGTATGACAAGTGGCTCCTATAATTCACCCCTCCACTTT. Translation: CASSMTSGSYNSPLHF.